Below are 19 T cell receptor beta chains sequenced from a single sample in a study. TCRdb fed the RT-PCR reads into MiXCR, producing one record per CDR3 protein. The sample lists about 680,000 distinct CDR3 sequences; 14% were seen once. Specimen: memory CD4+ T cells from blood. The receptors derive from a female donor in good health, serving as a healthy control.

This clonotype has a handful of counts. This chain joins TRBV21-1 and TRBJ1-5. TRBV21-1 counts as a pseudogene. This CDR3 has 14 amino acids. The CDR3 here is CASSSRDLHQPQHF. In DNA form, the CDR3 reads TGTGCCAGCAGCAGCCGGGACTTACATCAGCCCCAGCATTTT.

The chain employs TRBV10-3 and TRBJ2-5; the match to TRBD2 covers 8 bases. This CDR3 has 15 residues. CDR1 is ENHRY and CDR2 is SYGVKD in the germline V gene. After removal of 0 bases from V and 5 bases from J, the junction contained 5 bases not matched to a gene. The DNA of the CDR3 is TGTGCCATCAGTGAGTCGGCCGGGGGGGGTGAGACCCAGTACTTC. Translating it yields CAISESAGGGETQYF.

V gene TRBV6-2 or TRBV6-3 combines with J gene TRBJ2-7; unclear D gene. CDR1 and CDR2 from the germline V gene are MNHEY and SVGEGT. The CDR3 length is 14 residues. V gave up 2 bases and J gave up 2 bases, with 10 bases separating them. The CDR3 reads CASSYGGYTYEQYF. CDR3 DNA sequence: TGTGCCAGCAGTTACGGTGGATACACCTACGAGCAGTACTTC.

The V and J genes are TRBV4-3 and TRBJ1-1; D is possibly TRBD1 (6 bases). CDR1 LGHNA and CDR2 YSLEER come from the germline V gene. Trimming took 1 base from V and 1 from J, leaving 10 bases between them. The CDR3 covers 15 residues. CDR3 nucleotides: TGCGCCAGCAGCCAAGTGGGGACATGGAACACTGAAGCTTTCTTT. Its protein is CASSQVGTWNTEAFF.

The sample holds a few counts of this clonotype. The chain carries TRBV24-1 and TRBJ2-7, with TRBD1 identical over 9 bases. V lost 5 bases and J lost 3; bases outside the gene matches: 10. From germline, CDR1 is KGHDR and CDR2 SFDVKD. This CDR3 is 16 amino acids long. The CDR3 DNA is TGTGCCACCAGTGGTACGCCGGGACAGGGACACTACGAGCAGTACTTC. This sequence encodes CATSGTPGQGHYEQYF.

Ten or more counts support this clonotype. The chain is built from TRBV7-2 and TRBJ1-1, with no clear D. The CDR3 is 14 residues long. The germline V gene encodes CDR1 SGHTA and CDR2 FQGNSA. V was shortened by 3 bases and J by 3 bases, with 11 bases between the two germline ends. The CDR3 loop is CASSFYGKDTEAFF. CDR3 DNA: TGTGCCAGCAGCTTCTATGGGAAAGACACTGAAGCTTTCTTT.

This clonotype was counted only a few times. The V call is TRBV20-1, the J call TRBJ1-4, with a weak D call TRBD1 (5 bases). V lost 0 bases, J lost 4 bases, and 12 bases lay in between. Per the germline V gene, CDR1 is DFQATT and CDR2 is SNEGSKA (reference sequence). The CDR3 contains 15 residues. The DNA for the CDR3 is TGCAGTGCTAGAGATTCGGGGCCTCTTAATGAAAAACTGTTTTTT. Residues: CSARDSGPLNEKLFF.

This clonotype has just a few counts. The rearrangement uses TRBV27 and TRBJ2-1; weak D call: TRBD2 (6 bases). CDR3 length: 18 amino acids. V lost 4 bases, J lost 3 bases, and 22 bases lay in between. Per germline, CDR1 MNHEY and CDR2 SMNVEV (reference sequence). CDR3 DNA sequence: TGTGCCAGCAGTTCATCGGTCGGGAGTGACTACTACTACAATGAGCAGTTCTTC. Its protein is CASSSSVGSDYYYNEQFF.

In this sample, this clonotype turned up a few times. The CDR3 DNA reads TGCAGCGTTGATAGGCGGAACACCGGGGAGCTGTTTTTT. Its translation is CSVDRRNTGELFF. The gene calls are TRBV29-1 and TRBJ2-2; D is unclear. The germline CDR1 and CDR2 sequences are SQVTM and ANQGSEA. Trimming pared 3 bases from V and 1 base from J, leaving 6 bases between. This CDR3 spans 13 amino acids.

This clonotype was seen at least ten times. J is TRBJ1-2 and V is TRBV20-1; 7 nucleotides agree with TRBD1. Per germline, CDR1 DFQATT and CDR2 SNEGSKA (reference sequence). The CDR3 runs 12 residues. J lost 5 bases, V lost 7 bases, and 7 bases had no gene match. The CDR3 region has the DNA TGCAGTGGGAGTAGACAGGGTTATGGCTACACCTTC. Protein sequence: CSGSRQGYGYTF.

CDR3 in amino acids: CASSEGPYNEQFF. The CDR3 nucleotides read TGTGCCAGCAGTGAGGGCCCCTACAATGAGCAGTTCTTC. The rearrangement joins TRBV2 to TRBJ2-1; D not resolved. The germline gives CDR1 SNHLY, CDR2 FYNNEI. This CDR3 contains 13 residues. V gave up 3 bases and J gave up 2 bases, with 5 bases separating them.

This chain joins TRBV20-1 and TRBJ1-2, with 8 positions matching TRBD1. Germline CDR1 DFQATT, CDR2 SNEGSKA (reference sequence). The CDR3 runs 12 residues. The trim removed 5 bases at V and 8 bases at J, leaving 7 bases unmatched. The DNA for the CDR3 is TGCAGTGCTGCGGACAGGGTCTCCGGCTACACCTTC. Translating gives CSAADRVSGYTF.

This clonotype was seen at least ten times. The genes are TRBV7-2 and TRBJ1-2; 8 positions agree with TRBD1. The V gene end was trimmed by 5 bases and the J gene end by 5 bases; junction bases not matched to a gene: 7. Germline V gives CDR1 SGHTA, CDR2 FQGNSA. CDR3 length equals 14 residues. CDR3 in DNA: TGTGCCAGCAGCCCCGGGACAGGAACGTATGGCTACACCTTC. Encoded protein: CASSPGTGTYGYTF.

This clonotype has a handful of counts. The chain employs TRBV4-2 and TRBJ2-1; D remains ambiguous. The CDR3 has 16 amino acids. V was shortened by 2 bases and J by 0 bases, with 11 bases between the two germline ends. Germline V gene lookup returns CDR1 LGHNA and CDR2 YNFKEQ. The CDR3 DNA reads TGTGCCAGCAGCCAACTCCAACGTAGCTCCTACAATGAGCAGTTCTTC. Its translation: CASSQLQRSSYNEQFF.

This clonotype was seen just once. The chain uses TRBV28 and TRBJ1-1; TRBD1 is a possible D gene (6 bases). Germline lookup yields CDR1 MDHEN and CDR2 SYDVKM. The V gene lost 3 bases and the J gene lost 7 bases, with 12 bases spanning the gap. The CDR3 is 13 amino acids. CDR3 in DNA: TGTGCCAGCAGTTTGCCGGGGGGCGTTGAAGCTTTCTTT. It is translated as CASSLPGGVEAFF.

The chain carries TRBV11-2 and TRBJ2-7; D is uncertain. Per the germline V gene, CDR1 is SGHAT and CDR2 is FQNNGV. V lost 5 bases and J 4 bases, leaving 12 bases between the germline ends. The CDR3 covers 13 residues. Written as DNA, the CDR3 is TGTGCCAGCAGCATAGGTAATCGGTACGAGCAGTACTTC. Residues: CASSIGNRYEQYF.

The CDR3 DNA reads as TGCAGTGCTAGAGATCGTCGTGGGTGGACTGAAGCTTTCTTT. It translates to CSARDRRGWTEAFF. The chain links TRBV20-1 to TRBJ1-1; no reliable D call. The length of the CDR3 is 14 residues. Germline V CDR1 and CDR2: DFQATT, SNEGSKA (reference sequence). V shed 0 bases and J shed 5 bases, with 13 bases lying between them.

In its sample, this clonotype was seen a few times. V and J are TRBV11-1 and TRBJ2-1; 7 nucleotides line up with TRBD2. The CDR3 runs to 17 residues. V was pared by 5 bases and J by 0 bases, with 10 bases of the junction left unmatched. Germline assignment: CDR1 SGHAT and CDR2 FQDESV (reference sequence). Here the CDR3 reads CASSRPRGGSSYNEQFF. DNA of the CDR3: TGTGCCAGCAGCCGGCCCCGGGGCGGGAGCTCCTACAATGAGCAGTTCTTC.

This clonotype has only a few counts. The rearrangement uses TRBV7-9 and TRBJ2-1, with D perhaps TRBD1 (6 bases). Germline loops: CDR1 SEHNR, CDR2 FQNEAQ (reference sequence). Trimming removed 5 bases at V and 16 bases at J, with 21 bases between. This CDR3 is built from 13 residues. The CDR3, as DNA: TGTGCCAGCAGCCCTCAAACCGGGACATCGGATTTCTTC. Translated, it gives CASSPQTGTSDFF.